These 20 T cell receptor beta chains came from one sample sequenced in a study of blood T cells in healthy people across ages. The authors ran a second PCR of roughly 6 to 12 cycles using a sample-barcoded 5' primer and a J-beta primer mix. TCRdb re-derived calls from the 5' RACE reads in MiXCR, one entry per CDR3 protein. Of about 1.4 million distinct CDR3 sequences listed, approximately 59% are singletons. Sequenced: blood. These receptor sequences come from a man aged 18 to 29 in good health.

The rearrangement links TRBV2 to TRBJ2-3; D is unresolved. Trimming left V 6 bases short and J 2 bases short, with 15 bases between. The CDR3 runs 15 residues. Germline CDR1 is SNHLY and CDR2 is FYNNEI. The chain's CDR3 is CASSDRALDTDTQYF. Here the CDR3 DNA reads TGTGCCAGCAGCGACCGGGCGCTGGACACAGATACGCAGTATTTT.

This chain joins TRBV4-1 and TRBJ2-4; weak D call: TRBD1 (6 bases). The J call may be mistaken, given a closer DNA end match to TRBJ2-7. Germline V gives CDR1 MGHRA, CDR2 YSYEKL. The CDR3 consists of 14 residues. Here the CDR3 DNA reads TGCGCCAGCAGTATACAGGGATTCGGCTACGAGCAGTACTTC. Its translation is CASSIQGFGYEQYF.

The chain has TRBV7-9 and TRBJ1-2, with a weak D call TRBD1 (6 bases). Germline V CDR1 and CDR2: SEHNR, FQNEAQ (reference sequence). V dropped 4 bases and J dropped 10 bases, with 13 bases sitting between them. This CDR3 region has 12 residues. This CDR3 reads CASSSGTGSYTF. Written as DNA, the CDR3 is TGTGCCAGCAGCTCGGGAACAGGGTCCTACACCTTC.

The CDR3 DNA follows: TGCAGCGTTGAACTAGTGAACGACAATGAGCAGTACTTC. This codes for CSVELVNDNEQYF. The rearrangement links TRBV29-1 to TRBJ2-5; D is unresolved. The length of the CDR3 is 13 residues. Germline CDR1 is SQVTM and CDR2 is ANQGSEA. V lost 2 bases, J lost 11 bases, and 18 bases lay in between.

This rearrangement joins TRBV6-2 or TRBV6-3 to TRBJ2-1; 8 bases align to TRBD2. Per germline, CDR1 MNHEY and CDR2 SVGEGT. This CDR3 contains 16 residues. Trimming cost V 6 bases and J 4 bases; bases outside gene matches: 11. The CDR3 reads CASSPLGSGEYNEQFF. CDR3 in DNA: TGTGCCAGCAGCCCCCTTGGTAGCGGGGAGTACAATGAGCAGTTCTTC.

The genes are TRBV12-3 or TRBV12-4 and TRBJ1-4; D is possibly TRBD1 (5 bases). Trimming left V 2 bases short and J 16 bases short, with 14 bases between. The CDR3 is 12 amino acids. CDR3 in amino acids: CASSLTRDRPFF. The DNA for the CDR3 is TGTGCCAGCAGTTTAACTAGGGACCGGCCGTTTTTT.

The gene calls are TRBV4-1 and TRBJ2-7, with TRBD2 matching over 8 bases. V gave up 2 bases and J gave up 10 bases; unmatched junction bases: 13. Germline assignment: CDR1 MGHRA and CDR2 YSYEKL. The CDR3 consists of 15 residues. CDR3 loop: CASSQPGTRGKAQYF. The CDR3, as DNA: TGCGCCAGCAGCCAACCCGGGACTAGGGGAAAGGCCCAGTACTTC.

This clonotype has more than one count but fewer than ten. The chain employs TRBV12-5 and TRBJ2-1, with 9 bases aligning to TRBD2. The ends lost 6 bases at V and 2 bases at J; junction bases unmatched: 2. The CDR3 consists of 14 residues. In germline, CDR1 is LGHNT, CDR2 FRNRAP. The chain's CDR3 is CASGPSGAYNEQFF. The CDR3 nucleotides are TGTGCTAGTGGACCTAGCGGGGCCTACAATGAGCAGTTCTTC.

The rearrangement uses TRBV7-2 and TRBJ1-2, with 10 nucleotides matching TRBD1. The CDR3 is 16 amino acids. CDR1 and CDR2 from the germline V gene are SGHTA and FQGNSA. The junction had 10 bases not matched to a gene; V was cut back by 6 bases and J by 3 bases. The CDR3, as DNA: TGTGCCAGCAGTTCCGGGACAGGGGCCGCTGACTATGGCTACACCTTC. It encodes CASSSGTGAADYGYTF.

This clonotype has only a few counts. The J gene is TRBJ2-7, the V gene TRBV6-5, with 7 bases identical to TRBD1. TRBJ2-5 matches the DNA end more closely, so the J call is doubtful. CDR1 is MNHEY and CDR2 is SVGAGI in the germline V gene. The CDR3 extends over 12 amino acids. This CDR3 is CASGTAQETQYF. The CDR3 region has the DNA TGTGCCAGCGGGACAGCACAAGAGACCCAGTACTTC.

The chain has TRBV7-2 and TRBJ1-2, with D possibly TRBD1 on 6 matching bases. The CDR3 contains 15 residues. Germline CDR1 SGHTA, CDR2 FQGNSA. Trimming stripped 3 bases from V and 2 bases from J, with 13 bases between. The CDR3 protein is CASSLANRVNYGYTF. CDR3 nucleotides: TGTGCCAGCAGCTTGGCGAACAGGGTAAACTATGGCTACACCTTC.

This clonotype was picked up a small number of times. One end of the junction is discordant with germline, which a read error may explain. The chain joins TRBV2 to TRBJ2-1; the match to TRBD2 covers 8 bases. CDR1 SNHLY and CDR2 FYNNEI come from the germline V gene. The CDR3 spans 17 residues. The CDR3 spells CASRGTSGGISYNEQFF. CDR3 nucleotide sequence: TGTGCCAGCAGAGGAACCAGCGGGGGTATCTCCTATAATGAGCAGTTCTTC.

The rearrangement joins TRBV12-3 or TRBV12-4 to TRBJ2-7; D perhaps matches TRBD1 (5 bases). The CDR3 is made up of 14 amino acids. V lost 7 bases to trimming and J lost 5 bases, with 18 bases between them. The CDR3 DNA follows: TGTGCCAGCACCCCACCGGAAAGGGGTCACGAGCAGTACTTC. It specifies CASTPPERGHEQYF.

This rearrangement joins TRBV6-5 to TRBJ1-5, with D unclear. Germline assignment: CDR1 MNHEY and CDR2 SVGAGI. CDR3 size: 15 residues. V was shortened by 0 bases and J by 0 bases, with 6 bases between the two germline ends. The CDR3 loop reads CASSYSWNSNQPQHF. The DNA for the CDR3 is TGTGCCAGCAGTTACTCTTGGAATAGCAATCAGCCCCAGCATTTT.

This chain uses TRBV6-1 with TRBJ2-3, with TRBD1 matching 7 bases. V trimming: 10 bases; J trimming: 4 bases; junction bases outside the gene matches: 8. The CDR3 loop spans 13 amino acids. Germline V gene data show CDR1 as MNHNS and CDR2 as SASEGT. CDR3 bases: TGTGCCACAATTCAGACAGGGTCAGATACGCAGTATTTT. This translates into CATIQTGSDTQYF.

J is TRBJ2-2 and V is TRBV3-1; D possibly uses TRBD1 or TRBD2 (6 bases each). The V gene's germline CDR1 is LGHDT and CDR2 YNNKEL (reference sequence). V lost 6 bases and J 6 bases, leaving 14 bases between the germline ends. The CDR3 is made up of 14 amino acids. The CDR3 is CASRENREAGELFF. The CDR3 nucleotides read TGTGCCAGCAGGGAAAACAGGGAGGCCGGGGAGCTGTTTTTT.

There are a few counts of this clonotype. This sequence joins TRBV11-2 and TRBJ1-1; D is unclear. CDR1 is SGHAT, CDR2 FQNNGV, per germline. This CDR3 is 12 amino acids long. The germline V and J ends were trimmed by 5 bases and 5 bases, with 9 bases remaining between them. The CDR3 nucleotides are TGTGCCAGCAGCCCTTTTGGAACTGAAGCTTTCTTT. Encoded protein: CASSPFGTEAFF.

The chain carries TRBV5-1 and TRBJ2-3; TRBD1 aligns across 11 bases. CDR3 length equals 17 residues. Germline-derived CDR1 and CDR2 are SGHRS and YFSETQ. The V gene end was trimmed by 4 bases and the J gene end by 6 bases; junction bases not matched to a gene: 13. The CDR3 region has the DNA TGCGCCAGCAGCACTCACCCGGGACAGGGGGTCTGGGATACGCAGTATTTT. Its translation is CASSTHPGQGVWDTQYF.

V is TRBV10-3 and J is TRBJ2-3; the match to TRBD2 covers 8 bases. Trimming at V came to 0 bases and at J to 2 bases, leaving 4 bases not matched to a gene. Germline V gene lookup returns CDR1 ENHRY and CDR2 SYGVKD. This CDR3 is built from 16 residues. The CDR3: CAISESVAGTTDTQYF. In DNA form, the CDR3 reads TGTGCCATCAGTGAGTCGGTAGCGGGGACCACAGATACGCAGTATTTT.

This clonotype appeared a single time. The CDR3 loop is CSATGPNQPQHF. The CDR3 DNA reads TGCAGTGCTACCGGGCCGAATCAGCCCCAGCATTTT. The chain couples TRBV20-1 to TRBJ1-5, with no clear D. The CDR3 runs 12 residues. Trimming left V 4 bases short and J 4 bases short, with 8 bases between. Germline loops: CDR1 DFQATT, CDR2 SNEGSKA (reference sequence).